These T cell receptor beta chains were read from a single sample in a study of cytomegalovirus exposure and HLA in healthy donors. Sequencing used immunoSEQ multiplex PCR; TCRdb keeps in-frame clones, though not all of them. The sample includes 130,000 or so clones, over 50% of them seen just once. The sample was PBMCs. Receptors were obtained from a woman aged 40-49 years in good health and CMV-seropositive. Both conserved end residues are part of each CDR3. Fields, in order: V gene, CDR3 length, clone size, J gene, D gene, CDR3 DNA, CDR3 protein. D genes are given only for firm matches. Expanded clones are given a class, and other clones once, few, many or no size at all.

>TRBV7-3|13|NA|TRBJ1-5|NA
TGTGCCAGCAGCTTAACGGCGGGACAGCCCCAGCATTTT
CASSLTAGQPQHF
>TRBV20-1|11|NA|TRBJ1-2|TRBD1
TGCAGCGTGACAGGGGAAGGTGGCTACACCTTC
CSVTGEGGYTF
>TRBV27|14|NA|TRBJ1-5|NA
TGTGCCAGCAGTTTTGGCGGCAACAATCAGCCCCAGCATTTT
CASSFGGNNQPQHF
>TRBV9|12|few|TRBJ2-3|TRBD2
TGTGCCAGCAGCCTAGCGGGGGATACGCAGTATTTT
CASSLAGDTQYF
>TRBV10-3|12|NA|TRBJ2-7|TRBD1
TGTGCCATCAGATCGACAGGGTACGAGCAGTACTTC
CAIRSTGYEQYF
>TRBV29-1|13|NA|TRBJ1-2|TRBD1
TGCAGCGTTGTGGACAGGGATCGGCGAGGCTACACCTTC
CSVVDRDRRGYTF
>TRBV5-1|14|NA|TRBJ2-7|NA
TGCGCCAGCAGCTTGACAGGGTTGAACTACGAGCAGTACTTC
CASSLTGLNYEQYF
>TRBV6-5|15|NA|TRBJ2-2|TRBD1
TGTGCCAGCAGAACAGGGGGCGGCGGAACCGGGGAGCTGTTTTTT
CASRTGGGGTGELFF
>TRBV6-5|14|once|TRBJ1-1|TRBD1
TGTGCCAGCTCCTCAGGGGGCGCTGACACTGAAGCTTTCTTT
CASSSGGADTEAFF
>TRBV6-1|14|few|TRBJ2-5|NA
TGTGCCAGCAGTGAACGGGGGGCGGGTGAGACCCAGTACTTC
CASSERGAGETQYF
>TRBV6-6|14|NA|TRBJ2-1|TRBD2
TGTGCCAGCAGTTACGCGGTAGCGGGCAATGGGCAGTTCTTC
CASSYAVAGNGQFF
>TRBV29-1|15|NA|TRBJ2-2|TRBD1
TGCAGCGTTGGGGGACAGGGGGCTGTGACCGGGGAGCTGTTTTTT
CSVGGQGAVTGELFF
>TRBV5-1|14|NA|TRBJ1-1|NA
TGCGCCAGCAGCTTGCGCGGATCTAGCACTGAAGCTTTCTTT
CASSLRGSSTEAFF
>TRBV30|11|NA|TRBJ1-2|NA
TGTGCCTGGAGTGTACGGCAGGAACCCACCTTC
CAWSVRQEPTF
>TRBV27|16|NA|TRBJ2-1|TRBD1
TGTGCCAGCAGTTTTATAAGGGCCAGGGGGTCGAATGAGCAGTTCTTC
CASSFIRARGSNEQFF
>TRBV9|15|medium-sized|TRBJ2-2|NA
TGTGCCAGCAGCGTTACAGGTTCTGGGGCCGGGGAGCTGTTTTTT
CASSVTGSGAGELFF